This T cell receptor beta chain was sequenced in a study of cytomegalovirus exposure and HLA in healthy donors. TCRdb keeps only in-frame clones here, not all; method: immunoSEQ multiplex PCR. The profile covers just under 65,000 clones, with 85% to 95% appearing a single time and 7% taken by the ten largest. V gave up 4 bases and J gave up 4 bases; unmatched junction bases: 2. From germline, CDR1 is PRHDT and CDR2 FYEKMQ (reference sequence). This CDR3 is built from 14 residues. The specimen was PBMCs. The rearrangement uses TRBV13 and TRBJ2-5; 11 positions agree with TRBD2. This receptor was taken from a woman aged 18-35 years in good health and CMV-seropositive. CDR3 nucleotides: TGTGCCAGCAGCTCGACTAGCGGGGCAGAGACCCAGTACTTC. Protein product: CASSSTSGAETQYF.